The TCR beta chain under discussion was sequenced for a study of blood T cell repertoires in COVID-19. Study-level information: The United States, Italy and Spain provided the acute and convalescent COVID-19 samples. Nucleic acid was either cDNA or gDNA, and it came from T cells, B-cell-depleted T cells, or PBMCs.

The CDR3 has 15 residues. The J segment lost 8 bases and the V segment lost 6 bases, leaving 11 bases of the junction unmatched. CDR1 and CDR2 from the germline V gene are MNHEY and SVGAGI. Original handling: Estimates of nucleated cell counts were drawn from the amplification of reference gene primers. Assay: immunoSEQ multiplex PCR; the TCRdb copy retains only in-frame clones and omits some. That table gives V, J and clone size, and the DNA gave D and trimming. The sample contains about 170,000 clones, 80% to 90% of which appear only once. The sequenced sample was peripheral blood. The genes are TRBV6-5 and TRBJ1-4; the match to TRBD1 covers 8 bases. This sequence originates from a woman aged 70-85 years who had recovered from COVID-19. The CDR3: CASSRHRGSEEKLFF. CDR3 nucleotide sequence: TGTGCCAGCAGCAGACACAGGGGGAGTGAGGAAAAACTGTTTTTT.